One and the same sample provided the 29 T cell receptor beta chains below, sequenced in a study of T cells expressing NK-cell markers. From its re-call of the 5' RACE reads, TCRdb lists each CDR3 protein once, without DNA. The sample includes about 380,000 distinct CDR3 sequences. The material sequenced was blood T cells: a sorted CD56 or NKG2C T cell subset, CD4+ or CD8+ T cells, or bulk PBMC T cells (not recorded which). Receptors were obtained from a man aged 18 to 70 in good health.

The chain recombines TRBV5-4 with TRBJ2-1; the TRBD2 assignment by TCRdb is unverifiable without DNA. This CDR3 comprises 20 residues. The germline V gene encodes CDR1 SGHNT and CDR2 YYREEE (reference sequence). The CDR3 is CASSYRGLAGGENSYNEQFF.

The V and J genes are TRBV12-3 or TRBV12-4 and TRBJ1-2. The CDR3 has 14 residues. CDR3 amino acids: CASSKRTASYGYTF.

The V call is TRBV3-1, the J call TRBJ2-2; TCRdb calls TRBD2, which cannot be checked without DNA. Germline assignment: CDR1 LGHDT and CDR2 YNNKEL (reference sequence). CDR3 length: 15 amino acids. CDR3 in amino acids: CASSRGLAATGELFF.

This chain joins TRBV7-6 and TRBJ2-1; TCRdb's D call, TRBD1, is unchecked because there is no DNA. The CDR3 consists of 16 residues. The germline CDR1 and CDR2 sequences are SGHVS and FNYEAQ. The CDR3 reads CASSLSTGDSYNEQFF.

This chain joins TRBV5-1 and TRBJ2-3; the D call from TCRdb, TRBD1, cannot be confirmed without DNA. Per germline, CDR1 SGHRS and CDR2 YFSETQ. The CDR3 totals 16 residues. CDR3 loop: CASSSRTGGGTDTQYF.

The J gene is TRBJ2-3, the V gene TRBV7-9; TCRdb picks TRBD2, but there is no DNA to check that call. The CDR3 extends over 15 amino acids. Germline assignment: CDR1 SEHNR and CDR2 FQNEAQ (reference sequence). This CDR3 reads CASGSGLAGGDTQYF.

The chain employs TRBV5-1 and TRBJ1-1. The V gene's germline CDR1 is SGHRS and CDR2 YFSETQ. This CDR3 is built from 13 residues. CDR3 sequence reads: CASSYGAVTEAFF.

V gene TRBV6-1 combines with J gene TRBJ1-3. Germline lookup yields CDR1 MNHNS and CDR2 SASEGT. CDR3 size: 13 residues. This chain's CDR3 is CASSTTTPNTIYF.

Here the CDR3 reads CASSRTGANTGELFF. This chain connects TRBV7-2 to TRBJ2-2; TCRdb reports TRBD1, a call that lacks DNA to check it against. The CDR3 spans 15 residues. CDR1 SGHTA and CDR2 FQGNSA come from the germline V gene.

V is TRBV12-5 and J is TRBJ2-3; the TCRdb call, TRBD2, lacks DNA for checking. Looked up from germline, CDR1 is LGHNT and CDR2 is FRNRAP. The CDR3 has 15 amino acids. CDR3 in amino acids: CASGPAGTSLATQYF.

The rearrangement uses TRBV2 and TRBJ2-1; TCRdb calls TRBD1, which cannot be checked without DNA. From germline, CDR1 is SNHLY and CDR2 FYNNEI. The CDR3 is 18 amino acids. CDR3 loop: CASSEYSFDRVAYNEQFF.

The rearrangement joins TRBV5-4 to TRBJ2-6; TCRdb outputs TRBD1, but without DNA this stays unchecked. The CDR3 runs 17 residues. In germline, CDR1 is SGHNT, CDR2 YYREEE (reference sequence). Here the CDR3 reads CASSLGQGASGANVLTF.

This chain links TRBV12-3 or TRBV12-4 with TRBJ1-6; the TCRdb D gene call, TRBD1, has no DNA to confirm it. The CDR3 contains 14 residues. CDR3 in amino acids: CASSGTGYNSPLHF.

This chain connects TRBV7-2 to TRBJ2-2. The germline V gene encodes CDR1 SGHTA and CDR2 FQGNSA. This CDR3 is built from 15 residues. The CDR3 loop reads CASSLDLLNTGELFF.

This chain connects TRBV7-2 to TRBJ2-1. This CDR3 is built from 16 residues. Germline values: CDR1 SGHTA, CDR2 FQGNSA. The CDR3 reads CASSPQLANSYNEQFF.

The rearrangement joins TRBV29-1 to TRBJ2-2; TCRdb reports TRBD1, a call that lacks DNA to check it against. This CDR3 comprises 15 residues. Germline V lookup: CDR1 SQVTM, CDR2 ANQGSEA. The CDR3 spells CSVSSTGALSRELFF.

The J gene is TRBJ1-5, the V gene TRBV3-1; TCRdb indicates TRBD1, and absent DNA this call remains unverified. The CDR3 is 16 residues long. CDR1 is LGHDT, CDR2 YNNKEL, per germline (reference sequence). The CDR3 protein is CASSHGTDYSNQPQHF.

The rearrangement uses TRBV5-1 and TRBJ1-5; the D call of TRBD1 rests on TCRdb alone, since no DNA is present to check it. The CDR3 is made up of 18 amino acids. The V gene's germline CDR1 is SGHRS and CDR2 YFSETQ. CDR3 sequence reads: CASSPLIMDRASNQPQHF.

The chain is built from TRBV5-6 and TRBJ2-3; lacking DNA, the TRBD1 call made by TCRdb goes unchecked. Germline CDR1 and CDR2: SGHDT and YYEEEE. The CDR3 has 16 residues. CDR3 amino acids: CASSVAGTRSTDTQYF.

V is TRBV6-1 and J is TRBJ1-1. The CDR3 has 14 residues. Germline CDR1 reads MNHNS; CDR2 reads SASEGT. The CDR3 reads CASRSQTMNTEAFF.

This rearrangement joins TRBV5-1 to TRBJ2-1; the D call of TRBD1 rests on TCRdb alone, since no DNA is present to check it. Germline assignment: CDR1 SGHRS and CDR2 YFSETQ. The CDR3 spans 14 residues. This chain's CDR3 is CASSRDNRVGEQFF.

This sequence joins TRBV6-5 and TRBJ2-3; the D call of TRBD1 rests on TCRdb alone, since no DNA is present to check it. CDR3 length: 15 residues. Germline CDR1 reads MNHEY; CDR2 reads SVGAGI. CDR3: CASSYWDRGTDTQYF.

The V gene is TRBV2, the J gene TRBJ2-7; TCRdb selects TRBD1, and the lack of DNA leaves this call unchecked. The V gene's germline CDR1 is SNHLY and CDR2 FYNNEI. The CDR3 extends over 14 amino acids. This CDR3 reads CASSSGTGSHEQYF.

This rearrangement joins TRBV7-8 to TRBJ1-2; the TCRdb call, TRBD1, lacks DNA for checking. Germline V gives CDR1 SGHVS, CDR2 FQNEAQ. This CDR3 is 13 amino acids long. The CDR3 is CASSLTQGNGYTF.

V gene TRBV18 combines with J gene TRBJ1-1. Germline values: CDR1 KGHSH, CDR2 LQKENI. This CDR3 is 15 amino acids long. The CDR3 loop is CASSPGGLTDTEAFF.

The chain combines TRBV5-1 with TRBJ2-5; as DNA is missing, the TRBD1 call by TCRdb cannot be tested. This CDR3 is built from 15 residues. CDR1 and CDR2 (germline): SGHRS, YFSETQ. The CDR3 reads CASRNRVTDQETQYF.

This rearrangement joins TRBV24-1 to TRBJ2-7; checking the TCRdb D call of TRBD1 is not possible without DNA. There are 15 residues in the CDR3. Germline assignment: CDR1 KGHDR and CDR2 SFDVKD. CDR3 protein: CATSDARQATYEQYF.

V and J are TRBV9 and TRBJ2-1; no DNA is available, so the TRBD2 call from TCRdb remains unchecked. The CDR3 is made up of 18 amino acids. The germline gives CDR1 SGDLS, CDR2 YYNGEE. CDR3 loop: CASSVTGGGAGSYNEQFF. The variable domain in full, with the rest retrieved from reference TRBV9 and TRBJ2-1, is DSGVTQTPKHLITATGQRVTLRCSPRSGDLSVYWYQQSLDQGLQFLIQYYNGEERAKGNILERFSAQQFPDLHSELNLSSLELGDSALYFCASSVTGGGAGSYNEQFFGPGTRLTVL.

The chain combines TRBV5-1 with TRBJ1-2; TCRdb's D call, TRBD1, is unchecked because there is no DNA. CDR1 is SGHRS and CDR2 is YFSETQ in the germline V gene. The CDR3 has 14 amino acids. CDR3 residues: CASTPDRAYYGYTF.